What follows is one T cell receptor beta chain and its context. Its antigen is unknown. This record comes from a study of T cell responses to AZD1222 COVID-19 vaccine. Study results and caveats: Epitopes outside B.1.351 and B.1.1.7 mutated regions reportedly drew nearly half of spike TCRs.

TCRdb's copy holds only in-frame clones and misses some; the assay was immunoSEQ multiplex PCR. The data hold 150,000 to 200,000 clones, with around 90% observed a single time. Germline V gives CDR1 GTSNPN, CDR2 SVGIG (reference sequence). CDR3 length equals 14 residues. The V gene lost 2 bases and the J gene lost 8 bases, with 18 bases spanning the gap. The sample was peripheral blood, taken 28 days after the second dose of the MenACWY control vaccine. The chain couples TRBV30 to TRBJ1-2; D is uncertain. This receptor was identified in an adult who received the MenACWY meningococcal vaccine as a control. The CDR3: CAWSRQRPDEGYTF. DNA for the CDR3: TGTGCCTGGAGTCGCCAAAGGCCCGATGAAGGCTACACCTTC.